This T cell receptor (beta chain) was sequenced in a study of blood T cells in healthy people across ages. Background on the study: There was about one barcoded beta molecule captured by template switching per two T cells.

CDR3 length: 15 residues. Looked up from germline, CDR1 is SGHAT and CDR2 is FQNNGV. PCR was performed a second time for roughly 7 to 12 cycles using a sample-barcoded 5' primer and a J-beta primer mix. TCRdb fed the 5' RACE reads into MiXCR, producing one record per CDR3 protein. The sample lists about 1.4 million distinct CDR3 sequences, roughly 60% occurring once. No fewer than 6 million PBMCs went into each sample. Specimen: blood. This clonotype originated in a man aged 18 to 30 in good health. This chain joins TRBV11-2 and TRBJ2-1, with a tentative D call TRBD1 (6 bases). The assigned J gene may be wrong: the sequence end matches TRBJ2-7 better. The CDR3 loop reads CASSFWDNSYNEQYF. As DNA, the CDR3 is TGTGCCAGCAGCTTTTGGGACAACTCCTACAATGAGCAGTACTTC.